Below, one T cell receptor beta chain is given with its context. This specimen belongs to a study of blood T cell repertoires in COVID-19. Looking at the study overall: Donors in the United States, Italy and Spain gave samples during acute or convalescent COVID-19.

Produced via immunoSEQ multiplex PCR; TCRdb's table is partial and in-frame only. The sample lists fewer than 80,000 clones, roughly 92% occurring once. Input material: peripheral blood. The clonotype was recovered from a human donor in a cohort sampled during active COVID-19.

The CDR3 sequence: CASREQQPNQPQHF. In DNA, the CDR3 is TGTGCCAGCAGGGAACAACAGCCAAATCAGCCCCAGCATTTT. The genes are TRBV2 and TRBJ1-5; no firm D call. Looked up from germline, CDR1 is SNHLY and CDR2 is FYNNEI. The CDR3 totals 14 residues. V lost 6 bases and J lost 4, with 13 bases in between.